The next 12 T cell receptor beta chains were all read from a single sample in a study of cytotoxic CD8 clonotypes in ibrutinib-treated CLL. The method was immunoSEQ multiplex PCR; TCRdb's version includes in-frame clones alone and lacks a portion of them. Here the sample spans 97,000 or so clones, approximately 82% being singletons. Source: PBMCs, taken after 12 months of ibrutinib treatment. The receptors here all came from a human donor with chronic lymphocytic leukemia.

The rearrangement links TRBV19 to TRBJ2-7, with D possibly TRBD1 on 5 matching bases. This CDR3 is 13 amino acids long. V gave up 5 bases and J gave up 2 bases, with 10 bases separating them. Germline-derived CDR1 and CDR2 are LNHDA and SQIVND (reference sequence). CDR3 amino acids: CASSGAGPYEQYF. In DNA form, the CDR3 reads TGTGCCAGTAGTGGGGCAGGACCCTACGAGCAGTACTTC.

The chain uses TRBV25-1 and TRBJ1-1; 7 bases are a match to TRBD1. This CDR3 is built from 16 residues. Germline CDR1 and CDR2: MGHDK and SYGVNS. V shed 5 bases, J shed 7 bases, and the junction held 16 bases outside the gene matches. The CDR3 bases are TGTGCCAGCAGTTCTCAAGACAGGGCCCAACAGGGTGAAGCTTTCTTT. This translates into CASSSQDRAQQGEAFF.

DNA of the CDR3: TGTGCCAGCAGTGTTCGGGGGCAGGGGACTGAAGCTTTCTTT. Translation gives CASSVRGQGTEAFF. This rearrangement joins TRBV6-1 to TRBJ1-1; D possibly corresponds to TRBD1 (6 bases). Germline assignment: CDR1 MNHNS and CDR2 SASEGT. The CDR3 has 14 amino acids. Trimming shortened V by 4 bases and J by 5 bases, and 14 bases separated the two germline ends.

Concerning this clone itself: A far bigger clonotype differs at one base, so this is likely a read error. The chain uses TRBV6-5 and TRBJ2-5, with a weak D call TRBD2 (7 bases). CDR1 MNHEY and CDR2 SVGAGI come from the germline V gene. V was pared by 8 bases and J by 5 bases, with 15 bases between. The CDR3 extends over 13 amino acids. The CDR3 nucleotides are TGTGCCAGCGGAGGAAGGGGGGGGGAGACCCAGTACTTC. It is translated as CASGGRGGETQYF.

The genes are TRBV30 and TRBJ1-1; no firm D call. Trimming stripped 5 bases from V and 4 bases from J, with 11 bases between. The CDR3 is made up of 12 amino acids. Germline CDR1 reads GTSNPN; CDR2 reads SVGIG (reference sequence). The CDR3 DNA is TGTGCCTGGGCAAAAGGCGGCACTGAAGCTTTCTTT. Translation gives CAWAKGGTEAFF.

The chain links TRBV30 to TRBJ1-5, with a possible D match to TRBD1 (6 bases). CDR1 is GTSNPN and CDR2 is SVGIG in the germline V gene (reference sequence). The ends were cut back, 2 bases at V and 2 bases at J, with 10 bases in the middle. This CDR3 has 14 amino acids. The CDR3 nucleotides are TGTGCCTGGAGTAGGTCAGGGGGCAATCAGCCCCAGCATTTT. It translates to CAWSRSGGNQPQHF.

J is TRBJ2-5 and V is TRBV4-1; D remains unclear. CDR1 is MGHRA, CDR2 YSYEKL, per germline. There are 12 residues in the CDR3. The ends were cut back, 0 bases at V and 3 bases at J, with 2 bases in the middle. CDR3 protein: CASSQDKETQYF. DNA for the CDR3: TGCGCCAGCAGCCAAGACAAAGAGACCCAGTACTTC.

CDR3 sequence: CSATDRKRYTF. CDR3 DNA: TGCAGTGCTACGGACAGGAAGCGCTACACCTTC. The rearrangement joins TRBV20-1 to TRBJ1-2, with TRBD1 matching over 7 bases. This CDR3 spans 11 amino acids. With V trimmed by 4 bases and J by 9 bases, 5 bases remained unmatched. The germline gives CDR1 DFQATT, CDR2 SNEGSKA (reference sequence).

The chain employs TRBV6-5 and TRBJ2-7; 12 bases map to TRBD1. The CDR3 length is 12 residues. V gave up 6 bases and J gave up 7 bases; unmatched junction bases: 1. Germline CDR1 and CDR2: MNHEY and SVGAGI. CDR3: CASRGQGAEQYF. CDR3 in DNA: TGTGCCAGCAGGGGACAGGGGGCTGAGCAGTACTTC.

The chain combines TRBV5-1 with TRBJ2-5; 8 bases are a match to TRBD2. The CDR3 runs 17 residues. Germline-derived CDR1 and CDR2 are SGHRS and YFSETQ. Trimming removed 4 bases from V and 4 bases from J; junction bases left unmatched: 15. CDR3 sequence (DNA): TGCGCCAGCAGCCCCTCCCCGCAAGCGGGGGAGGGAGAGACCCAGTACTTC. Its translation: CASSPSPQAGEGETQYF.

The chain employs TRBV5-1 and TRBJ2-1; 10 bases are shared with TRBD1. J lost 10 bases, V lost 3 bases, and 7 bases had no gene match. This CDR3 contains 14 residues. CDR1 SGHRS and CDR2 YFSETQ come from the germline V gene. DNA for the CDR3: TGCGCCAGCAGCTGGACCGGGACAGGGGACGAGCAGTTCTTC. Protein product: CASSWTGTGDEQFF. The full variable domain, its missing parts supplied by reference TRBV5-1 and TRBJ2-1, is KAGVTQTPRYLIKTRGQQVTLSCSPISGHRSVSWYQQTPGQGLQFLFEYFSETQRNKGNFPGRFSGRQFSNSRSEMNVSTLELGDSALYLCASSWTGTGDEQFFGPGTRLTVL.

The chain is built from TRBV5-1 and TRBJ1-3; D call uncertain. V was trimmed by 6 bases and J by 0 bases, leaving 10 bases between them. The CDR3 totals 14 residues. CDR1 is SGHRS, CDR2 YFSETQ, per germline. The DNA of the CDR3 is TGCGCCAGCAAGGAGATCCTCTCTGGAAACACCATATATTTT. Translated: CASKEILSGNTIYF.